This is a list of T cell receptor beta chains from one sample in a study of cytomegalovirus exposure and HLA in healthy donors. TCRdb's copy holds only in-frame clones and misses some; the assay was immunoSEQ multiplex PCR. The profile shows 150,000 to 200,000 clones, less than 80% of them singletons. The sequenced material came from PBMCs. The origin of the receptors is a middle-aged man in good health and CMV-seronegative. CDR3s include the opening cysteine and the closing phenylalanine or tryptophan.

j_call v_call cdr3_aa
TRBJ1-1 TRBV7-9 CASSPRDRLNTEAFF
TRBJ1-1 TRBV19 CASSIAAGDDLAAFF
TRBJ1-5 TRBV4-3 CASSQGRFQPQHF
TRBJ2-5 TRBV19 CASSIGGGSETQYF
TRBJ2-1 TRBV19 CASRLGQGNAEQFF
TRBJ2-1 TRBV6-4 CASRRGVSANEQFF
TRBJ1-6 TRBV27 CASSRDTDSPLHF
TRBJ2-7 TRBV6-1 CASSDRVSYEQYF
TRBJ2-3 TRBV5-1 CASSPGQGTDTQYF
TRBJ1-1 TRBV30 CAWNDRGTEAFF
TRBJ2-7 TRBV25-1 CASSEFRASGTYEQYF
TRBJ1-4 TRBV7-8 CASSFTGMGEKLFF
TRBJ2-5 TRBV7-6 CASSLDSGGSETQYF
TRBJ2-5 TRBV19 CASSMGTSGYQETQYF
TRBJ1-4 TRBV6-6 CASRLTGANEKLFF
TRBJ1-1 TRBV6-4 CASSDRGQGSEAFF
TRBJ1-6 TRBV18 CASSPFVPGQGNSPLHF
TRBJ2-1 TRBV4-2 CASSQDWAIGGSNNEQFF
TRBJ2-7 TRBV25-1 CASSEKEQKTYEQYF
- TRBV4-2 CASSQETSGSYEQYF
TRBJ2-2 TRBV15 CATSRVRGTGELFF
TRBJ1-1 TRBV5-6 CASSFIGGMNTEAFF